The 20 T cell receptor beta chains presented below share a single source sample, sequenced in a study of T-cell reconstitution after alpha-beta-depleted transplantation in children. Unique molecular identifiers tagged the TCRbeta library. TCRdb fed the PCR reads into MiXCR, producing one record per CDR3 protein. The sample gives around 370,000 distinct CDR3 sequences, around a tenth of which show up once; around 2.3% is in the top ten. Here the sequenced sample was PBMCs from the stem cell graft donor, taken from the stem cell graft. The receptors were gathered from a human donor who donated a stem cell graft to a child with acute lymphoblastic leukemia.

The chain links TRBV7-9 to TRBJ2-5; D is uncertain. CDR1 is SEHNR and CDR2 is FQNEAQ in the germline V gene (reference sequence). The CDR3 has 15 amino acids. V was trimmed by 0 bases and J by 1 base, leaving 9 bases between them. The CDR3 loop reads CASSLAGSPQETQYF. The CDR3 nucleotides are TGTGCCAGCAGCTTAGCTGGCAGCCCCCAAGAGACCCAGTACTTC.

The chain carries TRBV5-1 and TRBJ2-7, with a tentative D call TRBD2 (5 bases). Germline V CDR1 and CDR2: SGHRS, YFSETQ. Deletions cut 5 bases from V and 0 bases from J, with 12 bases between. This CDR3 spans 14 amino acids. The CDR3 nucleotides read TGCGCCAGCAGTCAGAGGGTCTTCTCCTACGAGCAGTACTTC. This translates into CASSQRVFSYEQYF. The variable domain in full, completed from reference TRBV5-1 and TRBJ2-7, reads KAGVTQTPRYLIKTRGQQVTLSCSPISGHRSVSWYQQTPGQGLQFLFEYFSETQRNKGNFPGRFSGRQFSNSRSEMNVSTLELGDSALYLCASSQRVFSYEQYFGPGTRLTVT.

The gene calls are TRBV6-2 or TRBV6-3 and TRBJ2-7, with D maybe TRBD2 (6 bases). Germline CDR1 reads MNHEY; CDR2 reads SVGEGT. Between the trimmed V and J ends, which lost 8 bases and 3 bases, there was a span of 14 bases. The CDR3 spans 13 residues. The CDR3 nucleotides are TGTGCCAGCCAGGAGGGAATCTACTACGAGCAGTACTTC. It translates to CASQEGIYYEQYF.

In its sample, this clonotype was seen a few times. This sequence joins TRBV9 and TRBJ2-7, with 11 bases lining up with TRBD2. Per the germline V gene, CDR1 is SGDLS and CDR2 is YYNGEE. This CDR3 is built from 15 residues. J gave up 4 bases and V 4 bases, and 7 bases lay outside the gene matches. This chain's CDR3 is CASSPLAGGLYEQYF. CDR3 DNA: TGTGCCAGCAGCCCGTTAGCGGGAGGGTTGTACGAGCAGTACTTC. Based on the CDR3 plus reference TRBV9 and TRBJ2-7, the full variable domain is DSGVTQTPKHLITATGQRVTLRCSPRSGDLSVYWYQQSLDQGLQFLIQYYNGEERAKGNILERFSAQQFPDLHSELNLSSLELGDSALYFCASSPLAGGLYEQYFGPGTRLTVT.

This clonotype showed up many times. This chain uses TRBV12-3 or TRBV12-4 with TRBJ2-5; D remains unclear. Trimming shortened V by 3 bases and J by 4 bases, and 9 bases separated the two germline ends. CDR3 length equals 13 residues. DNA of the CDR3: TGTGCCAGCAGTTTTCGTGGGGTAGAGACCCAGTACTTC. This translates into CASSFRGVETQYF.

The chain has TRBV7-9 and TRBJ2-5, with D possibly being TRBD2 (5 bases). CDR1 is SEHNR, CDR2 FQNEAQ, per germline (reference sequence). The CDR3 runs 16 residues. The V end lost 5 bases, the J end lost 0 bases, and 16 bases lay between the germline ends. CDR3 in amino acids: CASSLGNKLYQETQYF. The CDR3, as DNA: TGTGCCAGCAGCCTCGGGAACAAACTATACCAAGAGACCCAGTACTTC.

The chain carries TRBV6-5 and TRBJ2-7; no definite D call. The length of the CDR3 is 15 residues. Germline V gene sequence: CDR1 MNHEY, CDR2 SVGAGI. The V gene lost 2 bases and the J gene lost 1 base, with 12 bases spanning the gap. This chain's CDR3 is CASSYESYGSYEQYF. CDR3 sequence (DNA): TGTGCCAGCAGTTACGAAAGCTATGGGTCCTACGAGCAGTACTTC.

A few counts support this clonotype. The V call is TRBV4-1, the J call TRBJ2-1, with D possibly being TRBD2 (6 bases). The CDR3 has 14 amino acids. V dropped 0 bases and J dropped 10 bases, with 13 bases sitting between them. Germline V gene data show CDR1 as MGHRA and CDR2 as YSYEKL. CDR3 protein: CASSQDMASEEQFF. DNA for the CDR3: TGCGCCAGCAGCCAAGATATGGCTAGCGAAGAGCAGTTCTTC.

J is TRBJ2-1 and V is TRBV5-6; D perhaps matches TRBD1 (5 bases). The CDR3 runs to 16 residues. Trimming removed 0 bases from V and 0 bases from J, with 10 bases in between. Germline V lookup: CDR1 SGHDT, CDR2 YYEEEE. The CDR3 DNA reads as TGTGCCAGCAGCTTGGAGGGGTGGAGCTCCTACAATGAGCAGTTCTTC. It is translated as CASSLEGWSSYNEQFF.

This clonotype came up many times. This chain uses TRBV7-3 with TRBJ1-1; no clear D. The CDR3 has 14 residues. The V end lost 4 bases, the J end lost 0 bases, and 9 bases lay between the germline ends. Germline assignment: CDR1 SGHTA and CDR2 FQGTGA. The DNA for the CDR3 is TGTGCCAGCAGCTCGAATCAGGTGAACACTGAAGCTTTCTTT. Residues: CASSSNQVNTEAFF.

Written as DNA, the CDR3 is TGTGCCAGCAGCTACAGGGGACAGCGGGAGGACGAGCAGTACTTC. Translating it yields CASSYRGQREDEQYF. This rearrangement joins TRBV28 to TRBJ2-7; 9 bases are a match to TRBD2. Trimming cost V 6 bases and J 5 bases; bases outside gene matches: 11. Germline values: CDR1 MDHEN, CDR2 SYDVKM. The CDR3 totals 15 residues.

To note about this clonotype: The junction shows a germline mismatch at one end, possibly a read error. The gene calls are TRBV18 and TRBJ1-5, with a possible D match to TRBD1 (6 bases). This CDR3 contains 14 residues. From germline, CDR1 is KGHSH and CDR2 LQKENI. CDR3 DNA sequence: TGCGCCAGCTCACAAGGGGGGCTAAATCAGCCCCAGCATTTT. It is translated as CASSQGGLNQPQHF. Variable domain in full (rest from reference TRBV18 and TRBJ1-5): NAGVMQNPRHLVRRRGQEARLRCSPMKGHSHVYWYRQLPEEGLKFMVYLQKENIIDESGMPKERFSAEFPKEGPSILRIQQVVRGDSAAYFCASSQGGLNQPQHFGDGTRLSIL.

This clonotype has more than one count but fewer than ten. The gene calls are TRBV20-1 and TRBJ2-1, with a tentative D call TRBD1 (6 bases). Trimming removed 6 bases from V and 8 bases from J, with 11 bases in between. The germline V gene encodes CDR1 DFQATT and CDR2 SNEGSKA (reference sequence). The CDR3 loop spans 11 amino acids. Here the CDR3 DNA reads TGCAGTGCCGAAAAGGGGGATGAGCAGTTCTTC. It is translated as CSAEKGDEQFF.

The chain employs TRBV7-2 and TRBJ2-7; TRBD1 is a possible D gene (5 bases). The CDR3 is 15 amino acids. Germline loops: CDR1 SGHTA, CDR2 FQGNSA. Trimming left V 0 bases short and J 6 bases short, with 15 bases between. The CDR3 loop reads CASSLAGSPGFEQYF. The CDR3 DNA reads TGTGCCAGCAGCTTAGCCGGGTCGCCAGGGTTCGAGCAGTACTTC.

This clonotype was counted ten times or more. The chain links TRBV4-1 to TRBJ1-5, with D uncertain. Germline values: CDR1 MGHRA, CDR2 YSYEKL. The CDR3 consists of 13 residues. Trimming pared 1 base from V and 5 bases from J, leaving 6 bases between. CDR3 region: CASSQGPYQPQHF. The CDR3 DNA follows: TGCGCCAGCAGCCAAGGTCCGTATCAGCCCCAGCATTTT.

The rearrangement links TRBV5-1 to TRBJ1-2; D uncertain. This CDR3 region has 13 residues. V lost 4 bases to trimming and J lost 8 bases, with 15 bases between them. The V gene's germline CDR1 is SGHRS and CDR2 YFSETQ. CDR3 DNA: TGCGCCAGCAGCCGCGGCGGTGCCGGAGGCTACACCTTC. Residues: CASSRGGAGGYTF.

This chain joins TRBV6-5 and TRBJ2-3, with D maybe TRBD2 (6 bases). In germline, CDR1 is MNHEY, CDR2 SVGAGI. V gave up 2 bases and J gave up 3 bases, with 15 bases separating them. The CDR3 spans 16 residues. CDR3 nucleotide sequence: TGTGCCAGCAGTTACACACGACTAGAAGGTACAGATACGCAGTATTTT. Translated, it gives CASSYTRLEGTDTQYF.

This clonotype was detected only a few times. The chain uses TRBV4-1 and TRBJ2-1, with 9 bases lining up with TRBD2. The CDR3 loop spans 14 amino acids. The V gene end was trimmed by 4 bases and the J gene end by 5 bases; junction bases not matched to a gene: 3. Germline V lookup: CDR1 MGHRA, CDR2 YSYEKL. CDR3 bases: TGCGCCAGCAGCCTGACTAGCGGCCACAATGAGCAGTTCTTC. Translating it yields CASSLTSGHNEQFF.

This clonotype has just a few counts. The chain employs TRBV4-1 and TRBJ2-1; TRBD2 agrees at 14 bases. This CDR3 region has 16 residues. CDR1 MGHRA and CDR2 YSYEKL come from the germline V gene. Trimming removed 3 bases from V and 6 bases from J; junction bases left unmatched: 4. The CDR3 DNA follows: TGCGCCAGCAGCCAGAGACTAGCGGGAGGGATCAATGAGCAGTTCTTC. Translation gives CASSQRLAGGINEQFF.

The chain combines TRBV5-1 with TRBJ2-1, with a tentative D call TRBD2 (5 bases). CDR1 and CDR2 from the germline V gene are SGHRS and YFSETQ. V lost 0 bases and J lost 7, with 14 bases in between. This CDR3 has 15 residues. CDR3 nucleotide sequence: TGCGCCAGCAGCTTGGTTGTGGGATCGGGGAATGAGCAGTTCTTC. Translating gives CASSLVVGSGNEQFF.